At least ten counts were recorded for the clone carrying this T cell receptor (beta chain). Its antigen is not known. This specimen comes from a study of T cells after yellow fever vaccination. Study-wide findings and caveats: Contaminating bulk clonotypes could be abundant in FACS-sorted repertoires. The booster saw the reappearance of most primary-vaccination clones (approximately 97% CD4, about 85% CD8).

Synthesis of TCR cDNA relied on 5'RACE template switching, which attached a universal primer site and UMIs. Each CDR3 protein is one row after TCRdb ran MiXCR on the 5' RACE reads. The table lists 250,000 or so distinct CDR3 sequences, 3.6% of them singletons. The sequences come from PBMCs, collected 15 days after the yellow fever booster vaccination. This TCR came from a young man who received the YFV17D yellow fever vaccine.

The CDR3 DNA is TGCGCCAGCAGCCTCGGGGGCCCCACCGGGGAGCTGTTTTTT. It codes for CASSLGGPTGELFF. The chain uses TRBV4-1 and TRBJ2-2; D assignment may be TRBD1 or TRBD2 (6 bases each). The CDR3 totals 14 residues. Germline V gene data show CDR1 as MGHRA and CDR2 as YSYEKL. Trimming pared 4 bases from V and 4 bases from J, leaving 10 bases between.